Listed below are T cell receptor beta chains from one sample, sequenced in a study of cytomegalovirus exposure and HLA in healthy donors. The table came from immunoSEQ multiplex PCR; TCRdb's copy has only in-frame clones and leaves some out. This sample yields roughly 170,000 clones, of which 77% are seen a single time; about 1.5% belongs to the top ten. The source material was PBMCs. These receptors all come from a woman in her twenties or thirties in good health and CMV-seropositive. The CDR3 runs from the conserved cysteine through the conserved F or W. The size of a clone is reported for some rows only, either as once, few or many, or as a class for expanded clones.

CASSQLSLAGSNYEQYF	17	NA	TRBV7-8
CASSTSWREQETQYF	15	NA	TRBV11-3
CASSHTGIQGVIYGYTF	17	NA	TRBV5-6
CASSLGQGGGYTF	13	NA	TRBV19
CAISVLAGSNTEAFF	15	NA	TRBV10-3
CASSLAEPGVYTDTQYF	17	NA	TRBV5-1
CASSLRSGAGETQYF	15	NA	TRBV5-1
CASIYGALGQAREQYF	16	NA	TRBV28
CASSLEGSSYEQYF	14	NA	TRBV7-3
CASSLPGTSHTGELFF	16	NA	TRBV5-6
CASSETGVSNQPQHF	15	NA	TRBV27
CAISDNGKPSYEQYF	15	NA	TRBV10-3
CASSLGLAYNEQFF	14	NA	TRBV7-6
CAISESGGRGTGELFF	16	once	TRBV10-3
CSVEGAGGLDTQYF	14	NA	TRBV29-1
CASSLSGRAKNIQYF	15	few	TRBV27